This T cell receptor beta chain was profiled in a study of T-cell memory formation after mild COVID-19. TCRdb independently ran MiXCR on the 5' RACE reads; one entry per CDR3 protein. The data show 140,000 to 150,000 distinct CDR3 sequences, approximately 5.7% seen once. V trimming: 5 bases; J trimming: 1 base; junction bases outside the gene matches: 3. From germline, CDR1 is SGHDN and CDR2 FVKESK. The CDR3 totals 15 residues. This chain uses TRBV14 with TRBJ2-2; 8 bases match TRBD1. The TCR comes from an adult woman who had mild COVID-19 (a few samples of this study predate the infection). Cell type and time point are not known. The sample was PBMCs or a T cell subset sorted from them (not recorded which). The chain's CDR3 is CASSGQGWNTGELFF. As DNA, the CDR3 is TGTGCCAGCAGCGGACAGGGTTGGAACACCGGGGAGCTGTTTTTT.